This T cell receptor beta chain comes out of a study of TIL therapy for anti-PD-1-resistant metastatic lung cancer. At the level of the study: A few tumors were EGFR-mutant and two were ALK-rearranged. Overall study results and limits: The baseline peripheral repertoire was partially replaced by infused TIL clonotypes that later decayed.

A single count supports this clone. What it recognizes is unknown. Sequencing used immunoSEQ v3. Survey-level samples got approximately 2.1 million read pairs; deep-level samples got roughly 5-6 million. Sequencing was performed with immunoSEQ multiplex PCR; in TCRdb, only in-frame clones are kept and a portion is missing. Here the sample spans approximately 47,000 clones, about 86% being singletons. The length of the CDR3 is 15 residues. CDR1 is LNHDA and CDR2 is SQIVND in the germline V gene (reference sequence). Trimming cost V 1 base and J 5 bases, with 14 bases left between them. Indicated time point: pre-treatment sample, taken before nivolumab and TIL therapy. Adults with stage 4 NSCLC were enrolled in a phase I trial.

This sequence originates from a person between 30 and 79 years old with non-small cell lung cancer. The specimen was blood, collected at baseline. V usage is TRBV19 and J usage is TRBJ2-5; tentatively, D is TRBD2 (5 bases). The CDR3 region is CASSIGAGPGETQYF. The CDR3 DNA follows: TGTGCCAGTAGTATAGGGGCAGGACCGGGGGAGACCCAGTACTTC. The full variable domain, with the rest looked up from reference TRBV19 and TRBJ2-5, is DGGITQSPKYLFRKEGQNVTLSCEQNLNHDAMYWYRQDPGQGLRLIYYSQIVNDFQKGDIAEGYSVSREKKESFPLTVTSAQKNPTAFYLCASSIGAGPGETQYFGPGTRLLVL.